Each of the 5 T cell receptor beta chains below was sequenced from the same sample in a study of cytomegalovirus exposure and HLA in healthy donors. Both 60 Vbeta primers and 13 Jbeta primers went into the PCR. TCRdb keeps only in-frame clones here, not all; method: immunoSEQ multiplex PCR. The table for this sample gives about 160,000 clones. Sequenced material: PBMCs. Receptor source: an older woman in good health and CMV-seronegative.

The chain links TRBV29-1 to TRBJ1-2; no clear D gene. In germline, CDR1 is SQVTM, CDR2 ANQGSEA. V was clipped by 3 bases and J by 5 bases, with 16 bases between them. The CDR3 runs to 14 residues. Written as DNA, the CDR3 is TGCAGCGTTGATGAGATACGCGGTCTTTATGGCTACACCTTC. This sequence encodes CSVDEIRGLYGYTF.

J is TRBJ1-3 and V is TRBV5-1, with unresolved D. The CDR3 length is 15 residues. V was shortened by 4 bases and J by 0 bases, with 11 bases between the two germline ends. Germline values: CDR1 SGHRS, CDR2 YFSETQ. The CDR3 region has the DNA TGCGCCAGCAGCAAAACGGGAATCTCTGGAAACACCATATATTTT. Amino acid sequence: CASSKTGISGNTIYF.

The chain carries TRBV5-1 and TRBJ2-5; 8 positions agree with TRBD2. The end of the DNA aligns better with TRBJ2-7, so the J call may be wrong. CDR3 length: 14 residues. The germline V gene has CDR1 SGHRS and CDR2 YFSETQ. CDR3 protein: CASSLAAGGFEQYF. As DNA, the CDR3 is TGCGCCAGCAGCTTGGCGGCGGGAGGTTTCGAGCAGTACTTC.

The chain carries TRBV19 and TRBJ1-4; 10 bases fit TRBD1. The CDR3 length is 13 residues. Trimming took 8 bases from V and 7 from J; bases not matched to a gene: 4. The germline V gene has CDR1 LNHDA and CDR2 SQIVND (reference sequence). The CDR3 nucleotides are TGTGCCAGTCGGGGACAGGGGTTTGAAAAACTGTTTTTT. Translated, it gives CASRGQGFEKLFF.

The rearrangement joins TRBV4-2 to TRBJ2-2, with TRBD1 matching 8 bases. This CDR3 contains 17 residues. With V trimmed by 3 bases and J by 3 bases, 9 bases remained unmatched. Germline CDR1 is LGHNA and CDR2 is YNFKEQ. This chain's CDR3 is CASSQAAGTGHTGELFF. The CDR3 nucleotides read TGTGCCAGCAGCCAGGCCGCCGGGACAGGCCACACCGGGGAGCTGTTTTTT.